The T cell receptor (beta chain) under discussion was sequenced for a study of T cell repertoires in cytomegalovirus infection. At the level of the study: It was the public TCR beta signatures that indicated both CMV infection and matching HLA type.

Findings and caveats of the study: CMV-specific TCR beta clonotypes restricted by HLA-C were the ones dominating the ex vivo response. Cumulative frequency (of public TCR beta family members) identified carriers of CMV plus the relevant HLA.

Each CDR3 protein gets one entry after TCRdb re-called the reads with MiXCR. The sample shows some 700,000 distinct CDR3 sequences, approximately 34% of them seen only once. Points on this clonotype: No antigen is known for it.

The CDR3 is made up of 14 amino acids. V lost 8 bases and J lost 3, with 16 bases in between. Germline V CDR1 and CDR2: MNHEY, SMNVEV (reference sequence). This chain connects TRBV27 to TRBJ1-2; D possibly corresponds to TRBD1 (5 bases). This sequence was found in a human donor in good health (CMV status not recorded). Some clones in this sample may be carry-over from other donors' samples. Sequenced: PBMCs. The CDR3 sequence: CASGGPDSYYGYTF. CDR3 coding DNA: TGTGCCAGCGGCGGTCCTGACAGTTACTATGGCTACACCTTC.